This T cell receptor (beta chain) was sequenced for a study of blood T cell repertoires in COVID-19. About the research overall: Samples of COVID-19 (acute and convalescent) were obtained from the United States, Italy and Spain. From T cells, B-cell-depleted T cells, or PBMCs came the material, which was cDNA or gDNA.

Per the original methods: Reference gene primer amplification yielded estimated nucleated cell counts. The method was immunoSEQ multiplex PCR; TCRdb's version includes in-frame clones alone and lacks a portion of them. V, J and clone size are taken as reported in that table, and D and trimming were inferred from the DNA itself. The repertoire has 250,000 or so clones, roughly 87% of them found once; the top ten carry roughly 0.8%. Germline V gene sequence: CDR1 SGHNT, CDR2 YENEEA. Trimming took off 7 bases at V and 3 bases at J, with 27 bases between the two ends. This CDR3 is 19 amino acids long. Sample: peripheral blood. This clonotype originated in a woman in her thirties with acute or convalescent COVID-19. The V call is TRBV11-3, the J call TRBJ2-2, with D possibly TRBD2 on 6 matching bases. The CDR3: CASNPVPPSGPRDTGELFF. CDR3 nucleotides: TGTGCCAGCAACCCCGTACCCCCCAGCGGGCCAAGGGACACCGGGGAGCTGTTTTTT.